This entry lists 13 T cell receptor beta chains sequenced from one sample in a study of prognosis after radiotherapy for stage I lung cancer. Amplicons of TCR beta CDR3 were generated from genomic DNA by two-round multiplex PCR. Used in first-round PCR were primers specific to each TRBV and TRBJ gene. TCRdb fed the multiplex PCR reads into MiXCR, producing one record per CDR3 protein. The profile shows about 16,000 distinct CDR3 sequences, about 43% of them singletons. The sample here was PBMCs, taken before or after stereotactic body radiation therapy (not recorded which). The receptors originated from a donor aged 50 or older with non-small cell lung cancer.

This clonotype was seen ten or more times. This chain uses TRBV20-1 with TRBJ1-4; 9 nucleotides match TRBD1. Germline values: CDR1 DFQATT, CDR2 SNEGSKA (reference sequence). V gave up 2 bases and J gave up 7 bases; unmatched junction bases: 8. There are 15 residues in the CDR3. CDR3 in DNA: TGCAGTGCTAGACACACAGGGGGCGCGGGTGAAAAACTGTTTTTT. Translated: CSARHTGGAGEKLFF.

This clonotype appeared many times. The CDR3 sequence is CASSMDPGAGEQYF. CDR3 DNA sequence: TGTGCCAGCAGCATGGATCCGGGGGCCGGGGAGCAGTACTTC. V usage is TRBV7-3 and J usage is TRBJ2-7, with D perhaps given as TRBD1 or TRBD2 (6 bases each). The CDR3 sequence is 14 residues long. Trimming removed 5 bases from V and 7 bases from J, with 18 bases in between. Per the germline V gene, CDR1 is SGHTA and CDR2 is FQGTGA.

This clonotype showed up many times. The gene calls are TRBV5-1 and TRBJ1-1, with 7 bases that match TRBD1. This CDR3 has 14 amino acids. Losses at the gene ends were 6 bases for V and 0 bases for J; bases not matched to a gene: 5. The germline V gene encodes CDR1 SGHRS and CDR2 YFSETQ. As DNA, the CDR3 is TGCGCCAGCACCAGGGACAGCATGAACACTGAAGCTTTCTTT. Amino acid sequence: CASTRDSMNTEAFF. The variable domain in full, with the rest retrieved from reference TRBV5-1 and TRBJ1-1, is KAGVTQTPRYLIKTRGQQVTLSCSPISGHRSVSWYQQTPGQGLQFLFEYFSETQRNKGNFPGRFSGRQFSNSRSEMNVSTLELGDSALYLCASTRDSMNTEAFFGQGTRLTVV.

Details on this clonotype: Since a far larger clone is one base different, this is likely a read error. The chain combines TRBV6-5 with TRBJ2-1, with D perhaps TRBD2 (8 bases). The CDR3 has 14 amino acids. Germline CDR1 MNHEY, CDR2 SVGAGI. V was cut by 11 bases and J by 7 bases, with 21 bases left in between. The CDR3 bases are TGTGCCTTAGGGGGCGGGAGGTCCAGTAATGAGCAGTTCTTC. Encoded protein: CALGGGRSSNEQFF.

V and J are TRBV2 and TRBJ2-3; tentative D call: TRBD2 (6 bases). The CDR3 runs 15 residues. Germline V gives CDR1 SNHLY, CDR2 FYNNEI. V lost 4 bases and J lost 3, with 14 bases in between. CDR3 DNA: TGTGCCAGCAGTGGCTATTCGGCGGGGACAGATACGCAGTATTTT. Its translation is CASSGYSAGTDTQYF.

This clonotype was observed at least ten times. This chain links TRBV7-9 with TRBJ1-5; D is unresolved. This CDR3 is 15 amino acids long. From germline, CDR1 is SEHNR and CDR2 FQNEAQ (reference sequence). The V end was cut by 5 bases, the J end by 1 base, with 12 bases between. In DNA form, the CDR3 reads TGTGCCAGCAGCGGCCCCCAGGAGAGCAATCAGCCCCAGCATTTT. Translated, it gives CASSGPQESNQPQHF.

In this sample, this clonotype turned up many times. The rearrangement uses TRBV3-1 and TRBJ1-4; the D is unclear. This CDR3 spans 17 amino acids. The germline V and J ends were trimmed by 0 bases and 2 bases, with 13 bases remaining between them. Germline V lookup: CDR1 LGHDT, CDR2 YNNKEL (reference sequence). The CDR3 DNA reads as TGTGCCAGCAGCCAAGATCCCTCAAGGGCCACTAATGAAAAACTGTTTTTT. It encodes CASSQDPSRATNEKLFF.

This clonotype ranks as large. The genes are TRBV24-1 and TRBJ2-3; 8 nucleotides match TRBD1. Germline-derived CDR1 and CDR2 are KGHDR and SFDVKD. The CDR3 runs 14 residues. V was clipped by 9 bases and J by 3 bases; unmatched bases: 7. CDR3 amino acids: CATSEGQETDTQYF. In nucleotides, the CDR3 is TGTGCCACCTCCGAGGGACAGGAAACAGATACGCAGTATTTT.

The chain employs TRBV28 and TRBJ2-5; no clear D. The germline gives CDR1 MDHEN, CDR2 SYDVKM. The CDR3 totals 14 residues. Between the trimmed V and J ends, which lost 4 bases and 0 bases, there was a span of 9 bases. The CDR3 loop reads CASSCGIYQETQYF. CDR3 sequence (DNA): TGTGCCAGCAGTTGCGGCATTTACCAAGAGACCCAGTACTTC.

J is TRBJ1-2 and V is TRBV6-1; 8 nucleotides align to TRBD1. The CDR3 is 14 residues long. CDR1 is MNHNS and CDR2 is SASEGT in the germline V gene. After removal of 5 bases from V and 7 bases from J, the junction contained 9 bases not matched to a gene. The chain's CDR3 is CASSKGQEGSGYTF. The DNA of the CDR3 is TGTGCCAGCAGTAAGGGACAGGAGGGGAGTGGCTACACCTTC.

This rearrangement joins TRBV20-1 to TRBJ2-1; D gene uncertain. Germline V gene lookup returns CDR1 DFQATT and CDR2 SNEGSKA (reference sequence). V lost 5 bases and J lost 0, with 11 bases in between. The CDR3 loop spans 14 amino acids. CDR3 nucleotide sequence: TGCAGTGCTTGGTCCTTTCGCTCCTACAATGAGCAGTTCTTC. This encodes CSAWSFRSYNEQFF.

Points on this clonotype: One base separates it from a far larger clone, so it is likely a read error. This sequence joins TRBV6-4 and TRBJ2-2, with 9 nucleotides matching TRBD1. The germline V gene encodes CDR1 MRHNA and CDR2 SNTAGT. There are 13 residues in the CDR3. The DNA for the CDR3 is TGTTCCACCAGGACAGGGGTGGGCGGGGAGCTGTTTTTT. It yields the protein CSTRTGVGGELFF.

The V call is TRBV19, the J call TRBJ2-7, with 7 bases fitting TRBD2. The CDR3 spans 16 residues. Trimming at V came to 4 bases and at J to 2 bases, leaving 11 bases not matched to a gene. CDR1 is LNHDA, CDR2 SQIVND, per germline (reference sequence). This CDR3 reads CASSTTSSGDPYEQYF. The CDR3 DNA is TGTGCCAGTAGTACCACCTCTAGCGGCGACCCCTACGAGCAGTACTTC.